These 8 T cell receptor beta chains were sequenced from one sample in a study of control samples from healthy donors and cancer patients. Clones were sequenced by immunoSEQ multiplex PCR, and TCRdb holds only the in-frame ones, with some missing. The table includes around 70,000 clones, approximately 88% detected once. The sample comprised PBMCs. The receptor source for this set is a woman aged 45 to 65 with colorectal cancer.

This chain joins TRBV6-6 and TRBJ1-1; weak D call: TRBD1 (5 bases). Looked up from germline, CDR1 is MNHNY and CDR2 is SVGAGI (reference sequence). The CDR3 runs 13 residues. The V and J ends lost 5 bases and 0 bases respectively, with 7 bases between them. The CDR3, as DNA: TGTGCCAGCAGTCAGGGCCTGAACACTGAAGCTTTCTTT. It yields the protein CASSQGLNTEAFF.

The rearrangement uses TRBV2 and TRBJ1-1; D not resolved. Trimming cost V 2 bases and J 4 bases, with 11 bases left between them. The CDR3 length is 14 residues. Per the germline V gene, CDR1 is SNHLY and CDR2 is FYNNEI. The CDR3 sequence: CASSERVVGTEAFF. CDR3 sequence (DNA): TGTGCCAGCAGTGAAAGAGTGGTGGGCACTGAAGCTTTCTTT.

The V gene is TRBV5-5, the J gene TRBJ2-3; maybe TRBD2 (6 bases). V shed 4 bases and J shed 0 bases, with 15 bases lying between them. Germline CDR1 SGHKS, CDR2 YYEKEE (reference sequence). The CDR3 length is 16 residues. CDR3: CASSPNMGLSTDTQYF. CDR3 sequence (DNA): TGTGCCAGCAGCCCAAACATGGGACTCAGCACAGATACGCAGTATTTT.

The rearrangement joins TRBV7-2 to TRBJ2-1, with a possible D match to TRBD2 (6 bases). CDR1 is SGHTA and CDR2 is FQGNSA in the germline V gene. The V and J ends lost 1 base and 10 bases respectively, with 17 bases between them. The CDR3 runs 15 residues. The CDR3 is CASSLGRGGAVEQFF. The CDR3 nucleotides are TGTGCCAGCAGCTTAGGGCGGGGCGGGGCAGTGGAGCAGTTCTTC.

V and J are TRBV6-2 or TRBV6-3 and TRBJ1-6, with TRBD1 as a possible D gene (6 bases). The CDR3 consists of 14 residues. V dropped 5 bases and J dropped 5 bases, with 10 bases sitting between them. CDR1 is MNHEY, CDR2 SVGEGT, per germline. As DNA, the CDR3 is TGTGCCAGCAGTCGACAGGCGGATAATTCACCCCTCCACTTT. Its translation: CASSRQADNSPLHF.

This chain joins TRBV19 and TRBJ2-2; D remains unclear. The CDR3 loop spans 15 amino acids. Trimming took 2 bases from V and 0 from J, leaving 7 bases between them. CDR1 and CDR2 (germline): LNHDA, SQIVND (reference sequence). CDR3 nucleotides: TGTGCCAGTAGTATACAGCCCGCGAACACCGGGGAGCTGTTTTTT. Its protein product is CASSIQPANTGELFF.

The chain employs TRBV24-1 and TRBJ2-1; unclear D gene. The germline CDR1 and CDR2 sequences are KGHDR and SFDVKD. Trimming left V 1 base short and J 5 bases short, with 5 bases between. This CDR3 is 13 amino acids long. CDR3 sequence: CATSDFEDNEQFF. CDR3 nucleotides: TGTGCCACCAGTGATTTTGAAGACAATGAGCAGTTCTTC.

The chain recombines TRBV24-1 with TRBJ1-2; D uncertain. Trimming stripped 2 bases from V and 8 bases from J, with 14 bases between. CDR1 is KGHDR, CDR2 SFDVKD, per germline. This CDR3 spans 14 amino acids. The CDR3 coding sequence is TGTGCCACCAGTGATTCGGTACAAATCCGGGGCTACACCTTC. Protein: CATSDSVQIRGYTF.